These 26 T cell receptor beta chains share one sample of origin, sequenced in a study of CD8+CD57+ T cells in acquired aplastic anemia. TCR beta VDJ combinations and CDR3 sequences were profiled from genomic DNA. TCRdb processed the reads anew with MiXCR; each CDR3 protein has one entry. The sample contains over 250,000 distinct CDR3 sequences, 56% of which appear only once. All patients picked for sequencing had shown, by flow cytometry, an expansion of CD8+CD57+ cells. The sample comprised sorted CD4+, CD8+, or CD8+CD57+ T cells (not recorded which) from PBMCs. These receptors came from a human donor with aplastic anemia.

This clonotype has just a few counts. The chain links TRBV5-6 to TRBJ2-7; 9 bases align to TRBD1. Germline V CDR1 and CDR2: SGHDT, YYEEEE. This CDR3 is 14 amino acids long. After removal of 4 bases from V and 4 bases from J, the junction contained 6 bases not matched to a gene. For the CDR3, the DNA is TGTGCCAGCAGCGGATGGACAGGGGATTACGAGCAGTACTTC. This sequence encodes CASSGWTGDYEQYF.

This clonotype was seen a single time. V gene TRBV20-1 combines with J gene TRBJ2-3; no firm D call. The V end lost 4 bases, the J end lost 0 bases, and 8 bases lay between the germline ends. CDR1 is DFQATT, CDR2 SNEGSKA, per germline (reference sequence). This CDR3 is built from 13 residues. CDR3 region: CSATATSTDTQYF. The CDR3 DNA follows: TGCAGTGCTACTGCGACTAGCACAGATACGCAGTATTTT.

Comment on this clonotype: An end of the junction does not agree with germline; a read error may underlie this. This chain joins TRBV25-1 and TRBJ2-7, with D unresolved. This CDR3 contains 17 residues. Germline assignment: CDR1 MGHDK and CDR2 SYGVNS. The CDR3 loop is CASSQVLTPDGTYEQYF. The DNA for the CDR3 is TGCGCCAGCAGCCAAGTCCTCACACCAGACGGAACCTACGAGCAGTACTTC.

The rearrangement links TRBV24-1 to TRBJ2-1; 11 bases match TRBD2. V lost 7 bases, J lost 6 bases, and 4 bases stayed unmatched. Germline CDR1 KGHDR, CDR2 SFDVKD. CDR3 length equals 14 residues. CDR3 residues: CATSPSGRSNEQFF. The CDR3 coding sequence is TGTGCCACCAGCCCTAGCGGGAGGAGCAATGAGCAGTTCTTC.

In its sample, this clonotype was seen a few times. The chain recombines TRBV20-1 with TRBJ2-7; D might be TRBD2 (5 bases). CDR1 is DFQATT, CDR2 SNEGSKA, per germline (reference sequence). CDR3 size: 12 residues. V was cut by 2 bases and J by 6 bases, with 11 bases left in between. In DNA form, the CDR3 reads TGCAGTGCTAGAAGAGGGCGTCGCGAGCAGTACTTC. It is translated as CSARRGRREQYF.

The genes are TRBV29-1 and TRBJ2-1; 10 nucleotides line up with TRBD1. Germline-derived CDR1 and CDR2 are SQVTM and ANQGSEA. V lost 8 bases to trimming and J lost 7 bases; unmatched junction nucleotides: 20. The CDR3 runs 17 residues. CDR3 sequence (DNA): TGCAGCCCAGAAGGGAGGCGGGACAGGGGTGTCTGGAATGAGCAGTTCTTC. This translates into CSPEGRRDRGVWNEQFF.

This chain connects TRBV7-9 to TRBJ2-5, with D maybe TRBD1 (5 bases). The CDR3 contains 16 residues. Germline assignment: CDR1 SEHNR and CDR2 FQNEAQ (reference sequence). The V end was cut by 3 bases, the J end by 5 bases, with 19 bases between. The CDR3 DNA is TGTGCCAGCAGCTTGCAGGGCGTGAGATCCCGGGAGACCCAGTACTTC. Translating gives CASSLQGVRSRETQYF. The whole variable domain, filled in from reference TRBV7-9 and TRBJ2-5, reads DTGVSQNPRHKITKRGQNVTFRCDPISEHNRLYWYRQTLGQGPEFLTYFQNEAQLEKSRLLSDRFSAERPKGSFSTLEIQRTEQGDSAMYLCASSLQGVRSRETQYFGPGTRLLVL.

As regards this clonotype: A junction end diverges from the germline sequence, so it may reflect a read error. The chain joins TRBV7-9 to TRBJ1-6; no reliable D call. Per germline, CDR1 SEHNR and CDR2 FQNEAQ (reference sequence). This CDR3 comprises 12 residues. CDR3 in amino acids: CASSSFNSPLHF. DNA of the CDR3: TGTGCCAGCAGCTCCTTTAATTCACCCCTCCACTTT. Full variable domain (missing parts from reference TRBV7-9 and TRBJ1-6): DTGVSQNPRHKITKRGQNVTFRCDPISEHNRLYWYRQTLGQGPEFLTYFQNEAQLEKSRLLSDRFSAERPKGSFSTLEIQRTEQGDSAMYLCASSSFNSPLHFGNGTRLTVT.

This clonotype was counted ten times or more. This chain connects TRBV5-1 to TRBJ2-3; 9 positions match TRBD2. The CDR3 is 16 residues long. V shed 0 bases and J 0 bases; nucleotides not matched to a gene: 2. Germline CDR1 reads SGHRS; CDR2 reads YFSETQ. DNA for the CDR3: TGCGCCAGCAGCTTGGATGCGGGGGGGAGCACAGATACGCAGTATTTT. Amino acids: CASSLDAGGSTDTQYF.

The V gene is TRBV7-9, the J gene TRBJ2-7; 9 bases match TRBD2. J was trimmed by 6 bases and V by 7 bases; bases with no gene match: 10. CDR3 length: 14 residues. Germline V CDR1 and CDR2: SEHNR, FQNEAQ (reference sequence). This CDR3 is CASTAGGPPLEQYF. The DNA of the CDR3 is TGTGCCAGCACGGCGGGGGGGCCTCCGCTCGAGCAGTACTTC.

This clonotype occurred once. The chain combines TRBV15 with TRBJ2-3, with TRBD2 matching 12 bases. The CDR3 runs 16 residues. After removal of 1 base from V and 4 bases from J, the junction contained 3 bases not matched to a gene. From germline, CDR1 is LNHNV and CDR2 YYDKDF (reference sequence). The chain's CDR3 is CATSRAGTSGSDTQYF. For the CDR3, the DNA is TGTGCCACCAGCAGAGCGGGGACTAGCGGGTCAGATACGCAGTATTTT.

At least ten counts were recorded for this clonotype. The genes are TRBV12-3 or TRBV12-4 and TRBJ1-1; D remains unclear. The CDR3 spans 14 residues. V lost 10 bases, J lost 0 bases, and 15 bases lay in between. For the CDR3, the DNA is TGTGCCACCGGCGGCAGAAACATGAACACTGAAGCTTTCTTT. It specifies CATGGRNMNTEAFF.

There are many counts of this clonotype. The chain uses TRBV20-1 and TRBJ1-5; 7 bases align to TRBD1. This CDR3 is built from 14 residues. With V trimmed by 3 bases and J by 3 bases, 5 bases remained unmatched. Germline V gene data show CDR1 as DFQATT and CDR2 as SNEGSKA (reference sequence). In nucleotides, the CDR3 is TGCAGTGCTAGGGCGGGACAGTTCAATCAGCCCCAGCATTTT. Residues: CSARAGQFNQPQHF.

This clonotype came up many times. The V call is TRBV9, the J call TRBJ2-1, with D hard to call. The CDR3 is 17 residues long. V gave up 3 bases and J gave up 3 bases, with 19 bases separating them. Per germline, CDR1 SGDLS and CDR2 YYNGEE. CDR3 sequence (DNA): TGTGCCAGCAGCGCGGAGTTTCATGACGGGTTCTACAATGAGCAGTTCTTC. Protein: CASSAEFHDGFYNEQFF.

This chain links TRBV12-3 or TRBV12-4 with TRBJ2-7, with 13 bases lining up with TRBD2. V lost 5 bases and J lost 3; bases outside the gene matches: 4. This CDR3 is 15 amino acids long. The DNA of the CDR3 is TGTGCCAGCAGTGCGACTAGCGGGGGGCACTACGAGCAGTACTTC. Translation gives CASSATSGGHYEQYF.

The chain recombines TRBV19 with TRBJ1-5, with D perhaps TRBD1 (6 bases). V shed 4 bases and J shed 9 bases, with 16 bases lying between them. The CDR3 has 14 residues. Germline assignment: CDR1 LNHDA and CDR2 SQIVND (reference sequence). CDR3 bases: TGTGCCAGTAGTACGGCCTTGGGGGCCGGGCCCCAGCATTTT. It is translated as CASSTALGAGPQHF. The entire variable domain, with the rest obtained from reference TRBV19 and TRBJ1-5, is as follows: DGGITQSPKYLFRKEGQNVTLSCEQNLNHDAMYWYRQDPGQGLRLIYYSQIVNDFQKGDIAEGYSVSREKKESFPLTVTSAQKNPTAFYLCASSTALGAGPQHFGDGTRLSIL.

The chain joins TRBV7-2 to TRBJ2-2; 9 bases fit TRBD2. The J call may be faulty, since TRBJ2-3 better matches the DNA end. Germline CDR1 and CDR2: SGHTA and FQGNSA. CDR3 size: 14 residues. CDR3 loop: CASRRGGAGDTQYF. CDR3 bases: TGTGCCAGCAGGCGCGGGGGGGCCGGGGATACGCAGTATTTT.

The rearrangement uses TRBV5-6 and TRBJ1-2, with D uncertain. The length of the CDR3 is 13 residues. Deletions cut 1 base from V and 1 base from J, with 5 bases between. The germline CDR1 and CDR2 sequences are SGHDT and YYEEEE. In DNA, the CDR3 is TGTGCCAGCAGCTTGTTCCTTAACTATGGCTACACCTTC. This translates into CASSLFLNYGYTF.

This clonotype occurred a few times. The chain uses TRBV6-5 and TRBJ2-5; 13 bases are a match to TRBD2. Trimming removed 4 bases from V and 1 base from J; junction bases left unmatched: 3. The CDR3 totals 16 residues. Germline loops: CDR1 MNHEY, CDR2 SVGAGI. This CDR3 is CASSFGLAGVQETQYF. CDR3 nucleotide sequence: TGTGCCAGCAGTTTTGGACTAGCGGGAGTCCAAGAGACCCAGTACTTC.

This chain connects TRBV5-1 to TRBJ1-2, with TRBD1 matching over 7 bases. Germline values: CDR1 SGHRS, CDR2 YFSETQ. J was trimmed by 4 bases and V by 3 bases; bases with no gene match: 12. This CDR3 region has 16 residues. The DNA of the CDR3 is TGCGCCAGCAGCTCACGGTACCGGGACAGCTCCTATGGCTACACCTTC. This gives the protein CASSSRYRDSSYGYTF. Variable domain in full (rest from reference TRBV5-1 and TRBJ1-2): KAGVTQTPRYLIKTRGQQVTLSCSPISGHRSVSWYQQTPGQGLQFLFEYFSETQRNKGNFPGRFSGRQFSNSRSEMNVSTLELGDSALYLCASSSRYRDSSYGYTFGSGTRLTVV.

This chain links TRBV7-3 with TRBJ2-2; 8 nucleotides agree with TRBD1. Germline assignment: CDR1 SGHTA and CDR2 FQGTGA. The CDR3 totals 15 residues. V lost 5 bases and J lost 5; bases outside the gene matches: 7. CDR3 sequence reads: CASSLAGGATGELFF. In DNA, the CDR3 is TGTGCCAGCAGCCTCGCAGGGGGCGCAACCGGGGAGCTGTTTTTT.

This clonotype occurred many times. This sequence joins TRBV19 and TRBJ1-1, with no clear D. The CDR3 is 14 residues long. CDR1 and CDR2 from the germline V gene are LNHDA and SQIVND (reference sequence). V was cut by 9 bases and J by 5 bases, with 19 bases left in between. CDR3 in amino acids: CASSPRTGGTEAFF. DNA of the CDR3: TGTGCCAGCAGCCCGAGGACCGGAGGGACTGAAGCTTTCTTT.

About this clonotype: This may arise from a read error, as a much more abundant clone is one base away. The V call is TRBV12-3 or TRBV12-4, the J call TRBJ2-1, with a tentative D call TRBD1 (5 bases). This CDR3 spans 13 amino acids. The CDR3 nucleotides are TGTGCCAGCGGTTTAGGGGCTGGCAATGAGCAGTTCTTC. It is translated as CASGLGAGNEQFF.

The rearrangement links TRBV27 to TRBJ2-1; D gene unclear. Trimming shortened V by 3 bases and J by 5 bases, and 5 bases separated the two germline ends. The CDR3 is 12 residues long. Per germline, CDR1 MNHEY and CDR2 SMNVEV (reference sequence). CDR3 sequence reads: CASSFPNNEQFF. CDR3 nucleotide sequence: TGTGCCAGCAGTTTCCCCAACAATGAGCAGTTCTTC.

This clonotype showed up many times. This chain links TRBV3-1 with TRBJ2-2, with 7 bases fitting TRBD2. CDR1 is LGHDT, CDR2 YNNKEL, per germline (reference sequence). The CDR3 is made up of 15 amino acids. V shed 3 bases and J 5 bases; nucleotides not matched to a gene: 6. The CDR3 nucleotides read TGTGCCAGCAGCCAGGGAGGGCCTCGGACCGGGGAGCTGTTTTTT. Its translation is CASSQGGPRTGELFF.

This chain links TRBV20-1 with TRBJ1-2; possible D gene TRBD1, 6 bases. V gave up 3 bases and J gave up 7 bases, with 15 bases separating them. The CDR3 runs to 13 residues. Germline lookup yields CDR1 DFQATT and CDR2 SNEGSKA (reference sequence). DNA of the CDR3: TGCAGTGCTAGGATGGGGGGGGCTAGTGGCTACACCTTC. Translating it yields CSARMGGASGYTF.